The 27 T cell receptor beta chains below all came from one sample that was sequenced in a study of cytomegalovirus exposure and HLA in healthy donors. Profiled with immunoSEQ multiplex PCR; TCRdb holds only in-frame clones, not every one. The repertoire holds 90,000 to 150,000 clones, with roughly 90% as singletons. The material sequenced was PBMCs. These receptors all stem from a woman younger than 30 in good health and CMV-seropositive.

The J gene is TRBJ1-1, the V gene TRBV7-3; TRBD1 matches at 8 bases. The V gene end was trimmed by 4 bases and the J gene end by 2 bases; junction bases not matched to a gene: 3. This CDR3 is built from 14 residues. Germline CDR1 is SGHTA and CDR2 is FQGTGA. CDR3 in DNA: TGTGCCAGCAGCTCCGGGACAGGTAACACTGAAGCTTTCTTT. Amino acid sequence: CASSSGTGNTEAFF.

The chain is built from TRBV7-2 and TRBJ1-2; D is uncertain. The CDR3 length is 18 residues. The germline V gene encodes CDR1 SGHTA and CDR2 FQGNSA. V dropped 5 bases and J dropped 4 bases, with 26 bases sitting between them. The CDR3 reads CASSPAIAGEALVYGYTF. The CDR3 bases are TGTGCCAGCAGCCCCGCGATAGCGGGAGAGGCCCTGGTCTATGGCTACACCTTC.

The genes are TRBV30 and TRBJ2-7, with 10 bases matching TRBD2. Trimming removed 6 bases from V and 2 bases from J; junction bases left unmatched: 10. This CDR3 has 15 residues. CDR1 GTSNPN and CDR2 SVGIG come from the germline V gene (reference sequence). CDR3 in DNA: TGTGCCTGTGACTCGGTAGCGGGAGGCCCCTACGAGCAGTACTTC. Translated, it gives CACDSVAGGPYEQYF.

The CDR3 sequence is CASSEAGYGANVLTF. The DNA for the CDR3 is TGTGCCAGCAGTGAAGCCGGGTATGGGGCCAACGTCCTGACTTTC. The genes are TRBV2 and TRBJ2-6; D not certain. The CDR3 runs to 15 residues. CDR1 and CDR2 from the germline V gene are SNHLY and FYNNEI. V lost 0 bases to trimming and J lost 3 bases, with 6 bases between them.

The V call is TRBV6-1, the J call TRBJ2-1, with TRBD2 matching over 11 bases. Germline V gives CDR1 MNHNS, CDR2 SASEGT. The CDR3 runs to 15 residues. Trimming took 4 bases from V and 10 from J; bases not matched to a gene: 9. CDR3 sequence (DNA): TGTGCCAGCAGTGCGACTAGCGGGACAGTCGGAGAGCAGTTCTTC. Residues: CASSATSGTVGEQFF.

V is TRBV5-8 and J is TRBJ1-5; TRBD1 matches 7 bases. This CDR3 is 15 amino acids long. V trimming: 4 bases; J trimming: 9 bases; junction bases outside the gene matches: 13. Per the germline V gene, CDR1 is SGHTS and CDR2 is YDEGEE. The CDR3 loop reads CASSPRGPMGMPQHF. CDR3 in DNA: TGTGCCAGCAGCCCGAGGGGGCCCATGGGGATGCCCCAGCATTTT.

The chain joins TRBV6-5 to TRBJ2-7, with a weak D call TRBD1 (5 bases). V lost 2 bases, J lost 1 base, and 6 bases lay in between. CDR3 length: 13 residues. Germline CDR1 reads MNHEY; CDR2 reads SVGAGI. The CDR3 DNA reads as TGTGCCAGCAGTTACGACAGTTCCTACGAGCAGTACTTC. This translates into CASSYDSSYEQYF.

The chain uses TRBV19 and TRBJ2-2, with D tentatively TRBD1 (6 bases). The CDR3 totals 13 residues. Trimming pared 6 bases from V and 5 bases from J, leaving 10 bases between. The germline gives CDR1 LNHDA, CDR2 SQIVND (reference sequence). CDR3 nucleotides: TGTGCCAGTAGCTTACAGGGTACCGGGGAGCTGTTTTTT. It yields the protein CASSLQGTGELFF.

The J gene is TRBJ2-3, the V gene TRBV4-3, with TRBD1 matching over 11 bases. Germline CDR1 reads LGHNA; CDR2 reads YSLEER. Germline trimming cut 5 bases from V and 0 bases from J; bases unmatched to any gene: 4. The CDR3 loop spans 16 amino acids. In DNA form, the CDR3 reads TGCGCCAGCAGCAAGGACAGGGGGCTTAGCACAGATACGCAGTATTTT. This sequence encodes CASSKDRGLSTDTQYF.

This rearrangement joins TRBV27 to TRBJ2-5; perhaps TRBD1 as D (6 bases). Trimming left V 5 bases short and J 2 bases short, with 15 bases between. The germline CDR1 and CDR2 sequences are MNHEY and SMNVEV (reference sequence). This CDR3 comprises 15 residues. For the CDR3, the DNA is TGTGCCAGCAGTACCGTCAGGGGACGACAAGAGACCCAGTACTTC. This gives the protein CASSTVRGRQETQYF.

V usage is TRBV6-6 and J usage is TRBJ2-2, with D uncertain. The CDR3 contains 14 residues. Trimming shortened V by 0 bases and J by 3 bases, and 5 bases separated the two germline ends. Germline V CDR1 and CDR2: MNHNY, SVGAGI (reference sequence). DNA for the CDR3: TGTGCCAGCAGTTACTCGAGAGACACCGGGGAGCTGTTTTTT. This gives the protein CASSYSRDTGELFF.

This clone was seen a few times. The chain links TRBV11-1 to TRBJ2-1, with 9 positions matching TRBD1. Germline V gives CDR1 SGHAT, CDR2 FQDESV (reference sequence). The CDR3 covers 17 residues. Trimming at V came to 2 bases and at J to 3 bases, leaving 8 bases not matched to a gene. DNA of the CDR3: TGTGCCAGCAGCTTAAGAGGAAGGGACAGGGTCTACAATGAGCAGTTCTTC. Its protein is CASSLRGRDRVYNEQFF.

The rearrangement uses TRBV7-2 and TRBJ2-7, with unresolved D. Germline V gene sequence: CDR1 SGHTA, CDR2 FQGNSA. This CDR3 is built from 13 residues. V gave up 1 base and J gave up 6 bases, with 10 bases separating them. Written as DNA, the CDR3 is TGTGCCAGCAGCTTAGAGCTCTCTGCCGAGCAGTACTTC. It is translated as CASSLELSAEQYF.

This clone was detected a few times. This chain uses TRBV30 with TRBJ2-2; 8 positions match TRBD1. CDR1 is GTSNPN and CDR2 is SVGIG in the germline V gene (reference sequence). This CDR3 has 15 residues. V was pared by 0 bases and J by 5 bases, with 5 bases of the junction left unmatched. CDR3 region: CAWSVGTGTTGELFF. In nucleotides, the CDR3 is TGTGCCTGGAGTGTTGGGACAGGAACTACCGGGGAGCTGTTTTTT.

The chain recombines TRBV11-2 with TRBJ2-7; 8 bases line up with TRBD1. Per the germline V gene, CDR1 is SGHAT and CDR2 is FQNNGV. The CDR3 runs to 17 residues. Trimming took 0 bases from V and 3 from J; bases not matched to a gene: 10. This CDR3 is CASSLDPQDREFYEQYF. As DNA, the CDR3 is TGTGCCAGCAGCTTAGATCCCCAGGACAGGGAATTCTACGAGCAGTACTTC.

The V gene is TRBV2, the J gene TRBJ1-3, with D unresolved. This CDR3 has 15 amino acids. Germline CDR1 SNHLY, CDR2 FYNNEI. Trimming removed 2 bases at V and 0 bases at J, with 8 bases between. Here the CDR3 DNA reads TGTGCCAGCAGTGAAACGGGTTACTCTGGAAACACCATATATTTT. This codes for CASSETGYSGNTIYF.

This sequence joins TRBV6-4 and TRBJ1-1; D remains unclear. With 9 bases removed from V and 4 bases from J, the gap between germline ends came to 18 bases. Germline lookup yields CDR1 MRHNA and CDR2 SNTAGT. The CDR3 totals 14 residues. CDR3 nucleotide sequence: TGTGCCAGTGGAATCTTAAACAGCTCCACTGAAGCTTTCTTT. Translated: CASGILNSSTEAFF.

The V and J genes are TRBV7-2 and TRBJ1-2, with TRBD1 matching 7 bases. The CDR3 sequence is 14 residues long. Per germline, CDR1 SGHTA and CDR2 FQGNSA. With 4 bases clipped from V and 7 bases from J, the junction kept 9 bases outside the gene matches. The CDR3 sequence is CASSSLQGGLGYTF. In DNA, the CDR3 is TGTGCCAGCAGCTCCCTTCAGGGGGGCCTTGGCTACACCTTC. Filled out from reference TRBV7-2 and TRBJ1-2, the complete variable domain reads GAGVSQSPSNKVTEKGKDVELRCDPISGHTALYWYRQSLGQGLEFLIYFQGNSAPDKSGLPSDRFSAERTGGSVSTLTIQRTQQEDSAVYLCASSSLQGGLGYTFGSGTRLTVV.

The gene calls are TRBV9 and TRBJ1-5; no firm D call. The germline V and J ends were trimmed by 5 bases and 4 bases, with 25 bases remaining between them. Looked up from germline, CDR1 is SGDLS and CDR2 is YYNGEE. CDR3 length: 18 amino acids. DNA for the CDR3: TGTGCCAGCAGTAGAACCTTCAATCAAGAGGGAGAGAATCAGCCCCAGCATTTT. Protein product: CASSRTFNQEGENQPQHF.

This chain's CDR3 is CASSQDHGGGYTF. The CDR3, as DNA: TGTGCCAGCAGCCAAGATCATGGGGGGGGCTACACCTTC. The rearrangement uses TRBV14 and TRBJ1-2, with D tentatively TRBD1 (5 bases). Germline assignment: CDR1 SGHDN and CDR2 FVKESK. V lost 0 bases and J 8 bases, leaving 10 bases between the germline ends. This CDR3 has 13 residues.

The genes are TRBV2 and TRBJ1-1; D may be TRBD1 (5 bases). The V end lost 2 bases, the J end lost 1 base, and 11 bases lay between the germline ends. The germline V gene has CDR1 SNHLY and CDR2 FYNNEI. There are 15 residues in the CDR3. CDR3 sequence: CASSEWGLKNTEAFF. Written as DNA, the CDR3 is TGTGCCAGCAGTGAATGGGGACTCAAGAACACTGAAGCTTTCTTT.

The chain carries TRBV9 and TRBJ2-1; 10 bases map to TRBD2. The ends lost 0 bases at V and 10 bases at J; junction bases unmatched: 10. The length of the CDR3 is 16 residues. Germline V gene lookup returns CDR1 SGDLS and CDR2 YYNGEE. The CDR3 loop is CASSVANQREGREQFF. For the CDR3, the DNA is TGTGCCAGCAGCGTAGCTAACCAGCGGGAGGGCCGGGAGCAGTTCTTC.

In nucleotides, the CDR3 is TGCGCCAGCAGCTTGGGAGGGAGCACAGATACGCAGTATTTT. Residues: CASSLGGSTDTQYF. This chain joins TRBV5-1 and TRBJ2-3, with D possibly being TRBD2 (5 bases). CDR1 SGHRS and CDR2 YFSETQ come from the germline V gene. The CDR3 totals 14 residues. Trimming cost V 0 bases and J 0 bases, with 5 bases left between them.

The rearrangement links TRBV2 to TRBJ1-1; the D gene is possibly TRBD1 (5 bases). Germline V gene data show CDR1 as SNHLY and CDR2 as FYNNEI. This CDR3 has 15 amino acids. V was cut by 2 bases and J by 10 bases, with 20 bases left in between. In nucleotides, the CDR3 is TGTGCCAGCAGTGAATCGGGGGGGTTTGGGTCCGCAGCTTTCTTT. As protein: CASSESGGFGSAAFF.

V and J are TRBV7-9 and TRBJ1-4, with D perhaps TRBD1 (6 bases). V lost 5 bases to trimming and J lost 14 bases, with 21 bases between them. The CDR3 contains 14 residues. Germline V gene data show CDR1 as SEHNR and CDR2 as FQNEAQ (reference sequence). CDR3 sequence reads: CASSQGFLSHSLFF. CDR3 nucleotides: TGTGCCAGCAGCCAGGGGTTTTTATCACACTCCCTGTTTTTT. Full variable domain (rest looked up from reference TRBV7-9 and TRBJ1-4): DTGVSQNPRHKITKRGQNVTFRCDPISEHNRLYWYRQTLGQGPEFLTYFQNEAQLEKSRLLSDRFSAERPKGSFSTLEIQRTEQGDSAMYLCASSQGFLSHSLFFGSGTQLSVL.

J is TRBJ2-7 and V is TRBV27; D is unclear. Per germline, CDR1 MNHEY and CDR2 SMNVEV (reference sequence). The V end lost 0 bases, the J end lost 6 bases, and 9 bases lay between the germline ends. CDR3 length: 13 residues. The CDR3 is CASSLSETSEQYF. The CDR3 nucleotides read TGTGCCAGCAGTTTATCGGAGACCTCCGAGCAGTACTTC.

V is TRBV9 and J is TRBJ2-5; tentative D call: TRBD2 (6 bases). This CDR3 region has 14 residues. V lost 0 bases, J lost 4 bases, and 10 bases lay in between. Germline assignment: CDR1 SGDLS and CDR2 YYNGEE. The CDR3 loop is CASSVAGVAETQYF. The CDR3 region has the DNA TGTGCCAGCAGCGTAGCGGGAGTGGCAGAGACCCAGTACTTC. Based on the CDR3 plus reference TRBV9 and TRBJ2-5, the full variable domain is DSGVTQTPKHLITATGQRVTLRCSPRSGDLSVYWYQQSLDQGLQFLIQYYNGEERAKGNILERFSAQQFPDLHSELNLSSLELGDSALYFCASSVAGVAETQYFGPGTRLLVL.